This TCR beta chain was observed in a study of blood T cell repertoires in COVID-19. For the study at large: The United States, Italy and Spain were the sources of the acute and convalescent COVID-19 samples.

The CDR3 extends over 13 amino acids. In the original processing: Reference gene primers were amplified, and this amplification served to estimate nucleated cell counts. The table came from immunoSEQ multiplex PCR; TCRdb's copy has only in-frame clones and leaves some out. That table is the source of V, J and clone size, and D and trimming were worked out from the DNA. The sample contains around 130,000 clones, 70% to 90% of which appear only once. The clonotype originates from a woman aged 60-75 years with acute or convalescent COVID-19. The gene calls are TRBV21-1 and TRBJ2-7; the table's D call, TRBD2, has no DNA check behind it. TRBV21-1 is tagged as a pseudogene. The specimen sequenced was peripheral blood. This CDR3 reads CASSKESSYEQYV. CDR3 in DNA: TGTGCCAGCAGCAAAGAGAGCTCCTACGAGCAGTACGTC.